This is a list of T cell receptor beta chains from one sample in a study of T cell repertoires in ileal Crohn's disease. Method: immunoSEQ multiplex PCR; TCRdb's copy keeps in-frame clones and lacks some. The sample includes approximately 17,000 clones, around four fifths of them seen just once. Sequenced sample: ileal tissue. The receptor source for this set is an adult with Crohn's disease. CDR3s include the opening cysteine and the closing phenylalanine or tryptophan. Fields, in order: V gene, CDR3 protein.

v_call: TRBV10-3
cdr3_aa: CAISAYLAGGPEVETQYF

v_call: TRBV6-5
cdr3_aa: CASRLDSINEKLFF

v_call: TRBV10-3
cdr3_aa: CAIRTLSDGTSMNTEAFF

v_call: TRBV4-2
cdr3_aa: CASSQDPRAGANVLTF

v_call: TRBV4-2
cdr3_aa: CASSQEDRRPPQHF

v_call: TRBV7-2
cdr3_aa: CASSNSGTSGGETQYF

v_call: TRBV20-1
cdr3_aa: CSARVQETQYF

v_call: TRBV5-8
cdr3_aa: CASSHRDPFSYEQYF

v_call: TRBV2
cdr3_aa: CASSEQGQHTDTQYF

v_call: TRBV19
cdr3_aa: CASSIGTSGGNTGELFF

v_call: TRBV30
cdr3_aa: CAWSDRVANYGYTF

v_call: TRBV5-4
cdr3_aa: CASSPPLSYEQYF

v_call: TRBV5-4
cdr3_aa: CASSLDRQRNSPLHF

v_call: TRBV11-2
cdr3_aa: CASSRQGHTIYF

v_call: TRBV6-4
cdr3_aa: CASWVRGGPPDSPLHF

v_call: TRBV2
cdr3_aa: CASSEGRGGLTDTQYF

v_call: TRBV27
cdr3_aa: CASSTLSGGALSEQYF

v_call: TRBV6-1
cdr3_aa: CASLKDYSNQPQHF

v_call: TRBV7-6
cdr3_aa: CASSLVGGQGSYNEQFF

v_call: TRBV25-1
cdr3_aa: CASRPPAGASYEQYF

v_call: TRBV7-2
cdr3_aa: CASSKGENMNTEAFF

v_call: TRBV18
cdr3_aa: CASSPTGNNSPLHF

v_call: TRBV30
cdr3_aa: CAWRPQGPGELFF

v_call: TRBV4-3
cdr3_aa: CASSPGGREKLFF

v_call: TRBV5-5
cdr3_aa: CASSWDRWDTEAFF

v_call: TRBV30
cdr3_aa: CAWSVRGQNNEQFF

v_call: TRBV6-5
cdr3_aa: CASSYSVGVSAFF

v_call: TRBV28
cdr3_aa: CASSVLLYSNQPQHF

v_call: TRBV30
cdr3_aa: CAWSRDRVWETQYF

v_call: TRBV13
cdr3_aa: CASSMFGSGGAGETQYF

v_call: TRBV7-2
cdr3_aa: CASSLGGHSDYGYTF

v_call: TRBV5-1
cdr3_aa: CASSFTGSSYNSPLHF

v_call: TRBV5-5
cdr3_aa: CASSSGTGVTGELFF

v_call: TRBV9
cdr3_aa: CASSVAEQGVGGYTF

v_call: TRBV12-5
cdr3_aa: CASGLSNPTSGFHNEQFF

v_call: TRBV5-6
cdr3_aa: CASSPWGVGNEQFF

v_call: TRBV4-1
cdr3_aa: CASSQDPTRTGELFF

v_call: TRBV6-6
cdr3_aa: CASRTSGRGSAETQYF

v_call: TRBV18
cdr3_aa: CASCGQGAGNTEAFF

v_call: TRBV4-1
cdr3_aa: CASSQDLAGLGYEQYF

v_call: TRBV9
cdr3_aa: CASSVGEWGGNTGELFF